Detailed here is one TCR beta chain. The data were produced by immunoSEQ multiplex PCR, yet TCRdb's version contains in-frame clones alone and is incomplete. The sample lists about 170,000 clones, around 82% occurring once. The entry originates in a study of blood T cell repertoires in COVID-19. Germline CDR1 and CDR2: SGHRS and YFSETQ. CDR3 size: 10 residues. After removal of 4 bases from V and 15 bases from J, the junction contained 3 bases not matched to a gene. The clonotype comes from a woman in her seventies who had recovered from COVID-19. Sequenced: peripheral blood. This chain joins TRBV5-1 and TRBJ2-1; 8 positions agree with TRBD2. CDR3 protein: CASSPGGGFF. CDR3 nucleotides: TGCGCCAGCAGCCCCGGGGGGGGGTTCTTC.